This is a list of T cell receptor beta chains from one sample in a study of control samples from healthy donors and cancer patients. Assay: immunoSEQ multiplex PCR; the TCRdb copy retains only in-frame clones and omits some. The top ten clones hold approximately 5.1% of a sample with about 69,000 clones, over 85% of them seen once. Sequenced input: PBMCs. Receptors originate from a man between 60 and 75 years old with colorectal cancer. Both conserved end residues are part of each CDR3. The D gene is left open where the match is weak. Part of the rows lack a size; the others show once, few, many or a class for expanded clones.

CDR3 DNA: TGCGCCAGCAGCCAATGGGGTACTAATGAAAAACTGTTTTTT; CDR3 protein: CASSQWGTNEKLFF; J gene: TRBJ1-4; clone size: -; D gene: -; V gene: TRBV4-1
CDR3 DNA: TGTGCCTTCACAGGGTGGGCCAAAAACATTCAGTACTTC; CDR3 protein: CAFTGWAKNIQYF; J gene: TRBJ2-4; clone size: -; D gene: -; V gene: TRBV30
CDR3 DNA: TGTGCCAGCAGCTATGGTAATGAGCAGTTCTTC; CDR3 protein: CASSYGNEQFF; J gene: TRBJ2-1; clone size: -; D gene: -; V gene: TRBV7-2
CDR3 DNA: TGTGCCAGCAGCTTGGAGGGGTTGGGGGCGAATGAGCAGTTCTTC; CDR3 protein: CASSLEGLGANEQFF; J gene: TRBJ2-1; clone size: once; D gene: -; V gene: TRBV11-3
CDR3 DNA: TGTGCCAGCAGTTACTACGGGACAGCCAACAATGAGCAGTTCTTC; CDR3 protein: CASSYYGTANNEQFF; J gene: TRBJ2-1; clone size: -; D gene: TRBD1; V gene: TRBV6-2/TRBV6-3
CDR3 DNA: TGTGCCAGCAGCCCACTGGGCGGTGCTGGAGGCTACACCTTC; CDR3 protein: CASSPLGGAGGYTF; J gene: TRBJ1-2; clone size: many; D gene: -; V gene: TRBV14
CDR3 DNA: TGTGCCAGCTCACCCTCGGGACAGGTCTCCTACGAGCAGTACTTC; CDR3 protein: CASSPSGQVSYEQYF; J gene: TRBJ2-7; clone size: -; D gene: TRBD1; V gene: TRBV18
CDR3 DNA: TGTGCCAGCAGCTTATTTGGGGGTTCCTACGAGCAGTACTTC; CDR3 protein: CASSLFGGSYEQYF; J gene: TRBJ2-7; clone size: -; D gene: -; V gene: TRBV11-2
CDR3 DNA: TGCAGTGCTAGACAGGGGTACGAGCAGTACTTC; CDR3 protein: CSARQGYEQYF; J gene: TRBJ2-7; clone size: -; D gene: -; V gene: TRBV20-1
CDR3 DNA: TGTGCCAGCAGGAGGGGAGAGGGCACAGATACGCAGTATTTT; CDR3 protein: CASRRGEGTDTQYF; J gene: TRBJ2-3; clone size: -; D gene: -; V gene: TRBV2
CDR3 DNA: TGCGCCAGCAGCCCGACAGGTAATAGCAATCAGCCCCAGCATTTT; CDR3 protein: CASSPTGNSNQPQHF; J gene: TRBJ1-5; clone size: -; D gene: -; V gene: TRBV5-1
CDR3 DNA: TGTGCCAGCAGTAGAGACAGGGACTACGAGCAGTACTTC; CDR3 protein: CASSRDRDYEQYF; J gene: TRBJ2-7; clone size: -; D gene: TRBD1; V gene: TRBV6-2/TRBV6-3
CDR3 DNA: TGTGCCAGCAGCCGAGGGGGAACTCACCGCTCCTACGAGCAGTACTTC; CDR3 protein: CASSRGGTHRSYEQYF; J gene: TRBJ2-7; clone size: -; D gene: -; V gene: TRBV3-1/TRBV3-2
CDR3 DNA: TGTGCCAGCAGCTTAGGCCTCGGCACCGGGGAGCTGTTTTTT; CDR3 protein: CASSLGLGTGELFF; J gene: TRBJ2-2; clone size: -; D gene: -; V gene: TRBV13
CDR3 DNA: TGTGCCAGCAGCCGAAGCGGTGCTAGCACAGATACGCAGTATTTT; CDR3 protein: CASSRSGASTDTQYF; J gene: TRBJ2-3; clone size: -; D gene: -; V gene: TRBV7-9
CDR3 DNA: TGTGCCAGCAGCCCATCGGGCTCCTATAATTCACCCCTCCACTTT; CDR3 protein: CASSPSGSYNSPLHF; J gene: TRBJ1-6; clone size: -; D gene: -; V gene: TRBV5-4
CDR3 DNA: TGTGCCAGCAGCTTAGAAGGCCTAGCGGGGAATGAGCAGTTCTTC; CDR3 protein: CASSLEGLAGNEQFF; J gene: TRBJ2-1; clone size: few; D gene: TRBD2; V gene: TRBV11-3
CDR3 DNA: TGTGCCAGCATGGGACTCGGCGGAGTCTATGGCTACACCTTC; CDR3 protein: CASMGLGGVYGYTF; J gene: TRBJ1-2; clone size: -; D gene: -; V gene: TRBV6-5
CDR3 DNA: TGTGCCAGCAGTCTAGCGGGGGGCACCTACACCGGGGAGCTGTTTTTT; CDR3 protein: CASSLAGGTYTGELFF; J gene: TRBJ2-2; clone size: -; D gene: TRBD2; V gene: TRBV7-3
CDR3 DNA: TGCGCCAGCAGCCAAGTTCCGTCTGGGGCGGACGAGCAGTACTTC; CDR3 protein: CASSQVPSGADEQYF; J gene: TRBJ2-7; clone size: -; D gene: -; V gene: TRBV4-1
CDR3 DNA: TGTGCCAGCAGCGACCCGAGCGGGGGGGTCACAGATACGCAGTATTTT; CDR3 protein: CASSDPSGGVTDTQYF; J gene: TRBJ2-3; clone size: -; D gene: TRBD2; V gene: TRBV9
CDR3 DNA: TGTGCCAGCAGCGGAGGGGCACGAGACAACAATGAGCAGTTCTTC; CDR3 protein: CASSGGARDNNEQFF; J gene: TRBJ2-1; clone size: -; D gene: -; V gene: TRBV9
CDR3 DNA: TGTGCCAGCAGGGAACGGACGTTGGGGGGAGAGCAGTTCTTC; CDR3 protein: CASRERTLGGEQFF; J gene: TRBJ2-1; clone size: -; D gene: -; V gene: TRBV28
CDR3 DNA: TGTGCCAGCAGCTTAATCCCACAGGGCCAGAGCACTGAAGCTTTCTTT; CDR3 protein: CASSLIPQGQSTEAFF; J gene: TRBJ1-1; clone size: -; D gene: -; V gene: TRBV7-2
CDR3 DNA: TGTGCTAGTGCTACCGTAGGAGCCCCTAATGAAAAACTGTTTTTT; CDR3 protein: CASATVGAPNEKLFF; J gene: TRBJ1-4; clone size: -; D gene: -; V gene: TRBV12-5
CDR3 DNA: TGTGCCAGCAGTACCCCCCCAGATACGCAGTATTTT; CDR3 protein: CASSTPPDTQYF; J gene: TRBJ2-3; clone size: once; D gene: -; V gene: TRBV6-6
CDR3 DNA: TGTGCCAGCAGTTTATCAGTAGCGGGGGACTACGAGCAGTACTTC; CDR3 protein: CASSLSVAGDYEQYF; J gene: TRBJ2-7; clone size: -; D gene: TRBD2; V gene: TRBV27
CDR3 DNA: TGCGCCAGCAGCTTGAAAGAAGGGAACACTGAAGCTTTCTTT; CDR3 protein: CASSLKEGNTEAFF; J gene: TRBJ1-1; clone size: once; D gene: -; V gene: TRBV5-1
CDR3 DNA: TGTGCCAGCAGCTTAGTTACTAGCGGGGGGAAGGGAGAGACCCAGTACTTC; CDR3 protein: CASSLVTSGGKGETQYF; J gene: TRBJ2-5; clone size: -; D gene: TRBD2; V gene: TRBV11-2
CDR3 DNA: TGTGCCAGCAGCTTAGAACTAGCGGGGATCACAGATACGCAGTATTTT; CDR3 protein: CASSLELAGITDTQYF; J gene: TRBJ2-3; clone size: -; D gene: TRBD2; V gene: TRBV11-2
CDR3 DNA: TGTGCCAGCAGCAACCAGGGACGTGGTGGAGCTTTCTTT; CDR3 protein: CASSNQGRGGAFF; J gene: TRBJ1-1; clone size: once; D gene: -; V gene: TRBV7-2
CDR3 DNA: TGTGCCAGCAGCCCAGGCGTCACCGGGGAGCTGTTTTTT; CDR3 protein: CASSPGVTGELFF; J gene: TRBJ2-2; clone size: -; D gene: -; V gene: TRBV7-9
CDR3 DNA: TGTGCCAGCAGCTTAGACGCAGGACAGGGCTACGAGCAGTACTTC; CDR3 protein: CASSLDAGQGYEQYF; J gene: TRBJ2-7; clone size: -; D gene: TRBD1; V gene: TRBV11-2
CDR3 DNA: TGTGCCAGCAGCCCTCGGGGCTACGAGCAGTACTTC; CDR3 protein: CASSPRGYEQYF; J gene: TRBJ2-7; clone size: -; D gene: -; V gene: TRBV6-6
CDR3 DNA: TGTGCCAGCAGCTTAGTCCGACTAGCGGGTTCTCCTGGGGCCAACGTCCTGACTTTC; CDR3 protein: CASSLVRLAGSPGANVLTF; J gene: TRBJ2-6; clone size: -; D gene: TRBD2; V gene: TRBV7-8
CDR3 DNA: TGCAGCGTTGAAGGGGGCCAGGGCTCCTCCAACTCCTACGAGCAGTACTTC; CDR3 protein: CSVEGGQGSSNSYEQYF; J gene: TRBJ2-7; clone size: -; D gene: -; V gene: TRBV29-1
CDR3 DNA: TGTGCCACCAGCAGTAAAGCGGTAGATACGCAGTATTTT; CDR3 protein: CATSSKAVDTQYF; J gene: TRBJ2-3; clone size: -; D gene: -; V gene: TRBV24-1
CDR3 DNA: TGTGCCTGGAGGGGGTCCAACTATGGCTACACCTTC; CDR3 protein: CAWRGSNYGYTF; J gene: TRBJ1-2; clone size: -; D gene: -; V gene: TRBV30
CDR3 DNA: TGCGCCAGCAGCTCAACAGGGGATAATTCACCCCTCCACTTT; CDR3 protein: CASSSTGDNSPLHF; J gene: TRBJ1-6; clone size: once; D gene: TRBD1; V gene: TRBV5-1
CDR3 DNA: TGTGCCAGTAGTACCTTAGGACAGTTTGGGCAGTACTTC; CDR3 protein: CASSTLGQFGQYF; J gene: TRBJ2-7; clone size: -; D gene: -; V gene: TRBV19
CDR3 DNA: TGTGCCAGCAGCCTACCGGACAGAACCTACGAGCAGTACTTC; CDR3 protein: CASSLPDRTYEQYF; J gene: TRBJ2-7; clone size: -; D gene: -; V gene: TRBV28
CDR3 DNA: TGTGCCAGCAGCTTAGGTGGGGGCCTGTATGGCTACACCTTC; CDR3 protein: CASSLGGGLYGYTF; J gene: TRBJ1-2; clone size: -; D gene: -; V gene: TRBV11-2
CDR3 DNA: TGTGCCAGTACGGATCGGCCAGGGTTTCAGCCCCAGCATTTT; CDR3 protein: CASTDRPGFQPQHF; J gene: TRBJ1-5; clone size: -; D gene: -; V gene: TRBV19
CDR3 DNA: TGTGCCAGCTCACCTCGCGGGGGACAGGCGGACACCGGGGAGCTGTTTTTT; CDR3 protein: CASSPRGGQADTGELFF; J gene: TRBJ2-2; clone size: -; D gene: -; V gene: TRBV18
CDR3 DNA: TGTGCCAGCAGTCCCGGGGGGAGCTCTGGAAACACCATATATTTT; CDR3 protein: CASSPGGSSGNTIYF; J gene: TRBJ1-3; clone size: few; D gene: -; V gene: TRBV6-5
CDR3 DNA: TGTGCCAGCAGCTTAGGCGGACTAGGGGCAGAGACCCAGTACTTC; CDR3 protein: CASSLGGLGAETQYF; J gene: TRBJ2-5; clone size: -; D gene: TRBD2; V gene: TRBV7-9
CDR3 DNA: TGTGCTAGTGCCTCAGGAGACCGCGCAGGGCATTTT; CDR3 protein: CASASGDRAGHF; J gene: TRBJ1-5; clone size: -; D gene: -; V gene: TRBV12-5
CDR3 DNA: TGTGCCAGTAGTATACTCGCGGATCAAGATACGCAGTATTTT; CDR3 protein: CASSILADQDTQYF; J gene: TRBJ2-3; clone size: -; D gene: -; V gene: TRBV19
CDR3 DNA: TGTGCCTGGAGTATCAGGGGGGATGGCTACACCTTC; CDR3 protein: CAWSIRGDGYTF; J gene: TRBJ1-2; clone size: -; D gene: TRBD1; V gene: TRBV30
CDR3 DNA: TGTGCCAGCAGTCAAGAGGGGGCGAGAGGCTACACCTTC; CDR3 protein: CASSQEGARGYTF; J gene: TRBJ1-2; clone size: -; D gene: TRBD1; V gene: TRBV13
CDR3 DNA: TGTGCCAGCAGTGAAGCCGGTCTAAACCAAGAGACCCAGTACTTC; CDR3 protein: CASSEAGLNQETQYF; J gene: TRBJ2-5; clone size: -; D gene: -; V gene: TRBV2
CDR3 DNA: TGTGCCAGCAGCTCGGGGGCAACTAATGAAAAACTGTTTTTT; CDR3 protein: CASSSGATNEKLFF; J gene: TRBJ1-4; clone size: few; D gene: -; V gene: TRBV7-2
CDR3 DNA: TGTGCCAGCAGCCTCCACGGCGATGAGCAGTTCTTC; CDR3 protein: CASSLHGDEQFF; J gene: TRBJ2-1; clone size: -; D gene: -; V gene: TRBV7-3